The 18 T cell receptor beta chains in this list originate from one sample, sequenced in a study of spatial heterogeneity in lung cancer. TCRdb reprocessed the 5' RACE reads via MiXCR and lists one record per CDR3 protein. This table has about 1,600 distinct CDR3 sequences, roughly 24% appearing once. The time point here: sample taken at primary tumor resection. Whole RNA, isolated from tumor, nontumor lung or frozen PBMC, was sequenced without prior sorting. The sample here was PBMCs, taken at surgery. The receptors originated from a male donor with early-stage non-small cell lung cancer.

The chain recombines TRBV27 with TRBJ2-7; tentative D call: TRBD2 (6 bases). The CDR3 runs 14 residues. Germline V lookup: CDR1 MNHEY, CDR2 SMNVEV (reference sequence). V was cut by 5 bases and J by 2 bases, with 13 bases left in between. The CDR3 region is CASSPRDWTYEQYF. As DNA, the CDR3 is TGTGCCAGCAGTCCCCGGGACTGGACCTACGAGCAGTACTTC.

This clonotype was detected a few times. The CDR3, as DNA: TGTGCCAGCTCACCTCCCGGTGGAGACGAGCAGTACTTC. Translation: CASSPPGGDEQYF. The chain employs TRBV18 and TRBJ2-7; D ambiguous. Germline lookup yields CDR1 KGHSH and CDR2 LQKENI. The CDR3 extends over 13 amino acids. V was cut by 3 bases and J by 5 bases, with 11 bases left in between.

This clonotype appeared many times. This chain uses TRBV14 with TRBJ1-1; D remains unclear. Germline V gene sequence: CDR1 SGHDN, CDR2 FVKESK. This CDR3 is 14 amino acids long. V was pared by 3 bases and J by 1 base, with 9 bases between. The DNA of the CDR3 is TGTGCCAGCAGCCAGAAGGGCCAGAACACTGAAGCTTTCTTT. Translation: CASSQKGQNTEAFF.

This clonotype was observed many times. The chain has TRBV24-1 and TRBJ2-5; TRBD1 matches at 8 bases. The CDR3 covers 17 residues. Germline V gene data show CDR1 as KGHDR and CDR2 as SFDVKD. Trimming at V came to 3 bases and at J to 2 bases, leaving 10 bases not matched to a gene. The chain's CDR3 is CATSDLSPGTGQETQYF. CDR3 coding DNA: TGTGCCACCAGTGATCTCTCCCCCGGGACAGGTCAAGAGACCCAGTACTTC.

V is TRBV28 and J is TRBJ2-1; D gene unclear. The CDR3 totals 14 residues. The V gene's germline CDR1 is MDHEN and CDR2 SYDVKM. With 0 bases removed from V and 12 bases from J, the gap between germline ends came to 15 bases. CDR3 region: CASSLCPSGCWQFF. The CDR3 nucleotides are TGTGCCAGCAGTTTATGCCCCTCTGGGTGTTGGCAGTTCTTC.

The rearrangement uses TRBV2 and TRBJ1-1; maybe TRBD1 (5 bases). CDR1 SNHLY and CDR2 FYNNEI come from the germline V gene. Trimming shortened V by 6 bases and J by 2 bases, and 13 bases separated the two germline ends. The CDR3 is made up of 14 amino acids. CDR3 DNA sequence: TGTGCCAGCAGATCGCAGGGTGTCAACACTGAAGCTTTCTTT. Protein product: CASRSQGVNTEAFF.

This chain uses TRBV9 with TRBJ2-5, with a tentative D call TRBD1 (6 bases). The germline V and J ends were trimmed by 0 bases and 4 bases, with 16 bases remaining between them. The length of the CDR3 is 16 residues. Per the germline V gene, CDR1 is SGDLS and CDR2 is YYNGEE. The CDR3 loop reads CASSVGVRGQGETQYF. CDR3 DNA sequence: TGTGCCAGCAGCGTAGGGGTCAGGGGCCAGGGAGAGACCCAGTACTTC.

This clonotype rates as medium-sized. V gene TRBV9 combines with J gene TRBJ2-7, with 10 bases aligning to TRBD2. The CDR3 is 18 amino acids. The junction had 13 bases not matched to a gene; V was cut back by 1 base and J by 3 bases. Germline values: CDR1 SGDLS, CDR2 YYNGEE. The CDR3 coding sequence is TGTGCCAGCAGCGTATTTAAAGCGGGAGGGGGTCCTTTCTACGAGCAGTACTTC. It codes for CASSVFKAGGGPFYEQYF.

This clonotype has a single count. The chain employs TRBV7-2 and TRBJ2-5, with D unclear. CDR1 is SGHTA, CDR2 FQGNSA, per germline. This CDR3 has 13 amino acids. V was shortened by 2 bases and J by 5 bases, with 9 bases between the two germline ends. The CDR3 coding sequence is TGTGCCAGCAGCTTATCCCTAGGCGAGACCCAGTACTTC. Residues: CASSLSLGETQYF.

This clonotype is medium-sized within its sample. The CDR3 sequence: CASSSPFRGDYEQYF. CDR3 nucleotides: TGTGCCAGCAGCTCCCCTTTCAGAGGGGACTACGAGCAGTACTTC. The J gene is TRBJ2-7, the V gene TRBV11-2; perhaps D is TRBD1 or TRBD2 (5 bases each). Trimming stripped 4 bases from V and 3 bases from J, with 16 bases between. The CDR3 length is 15 residues. Germline V gene lookup returns CDR1 SGHAT and CDR2 FQNNGV.

The V call is TRBV27, the J call TRBJ2-7; D might be TRBD1 (6 bases). Trimming took 7 bases from V and 5 from J, leaving 21 bases between them. The CDR3 is 15 residues long. Germline loops: CDR1 MNHEY, CDR2 SMNVEV (reference sequence). In DNA, the CDR3 is TGTGCCAGCACCCCCCTAAGGGGGTCGAAAAACGAGCAGTACTTC. Encoded protein: CASTPLRGSKNEQYF.

The V call is TRBV7-2, the J call TRBJ2-7, with 8 bases lining up with TRBD1. The length of the CDR3 is 14 residues. The germline V gene has CDR1 SGHTA and CDR2 FQGNSA. The ends lost 5 bases at V and 0 bases at J; junction bases unmatched: 3. The CDR3 DNA is TGTGCCAGCAGCCGGGACAGGAACTCCTACGAGCAGTACTTC. This codes for CASSRDRNSYEQYF.

The V call is TRBV7-6, the J call TRBJ1-1; D gene uncertain. CDR3 length equals 13 residues. Looked up from germline, CDR1 is SGHVS and CDR2 is FNYEAQ. The germline V and J ends were trimmed by 4 bases and 7 bases, with 13 bases remaining between them. The CDR3 protein is CASSSATGVEAFF. The CDR3 bases are TGTGCCAGCAGCTCCGCGACGGGTGTTGAAGCTTTCTTT. Filled out from reference TRBV7-6 and TRBJ1-1, the complete variable domain reads GAGVSQSPRYKVTKRGQDVALRCDPISGHVSLYWYRQALGQGPEFLTYFNYEAQQDKSGLPNDRFSAERPEGSISTLTIQRTEQRDSAMYRCASSSATGVEAFFGQGTRLTVV.

This clonotype was recorded many times. The chain uses TRBV12-3 or TRBV12-4 and TRBJ2-5; 8 bases are a match to TRBD2. There are 13 residues in the CDR3. V was clipped by 7 bases and J by 5 bases; unmatched bases: 6. CDR3 DNA sequence: TGTGCCAGCACCTCGGGAGGGCGGGAGACCCAGTACTTC. This codes for CASTSGGRETQYF.

This clonotype was detected only a few times. The DNA for the CDR3 is TGTGCCAGCGGGCTCCGGGACAGGGATTTGAAGCAGTACTTC. It is translated as CASGLRDRDLKQYF. The chain uses TRBV28 and TRBJ2-7, with 9 bases identical to TRBD1. J gave up 8 bases and V 8 bases, and 13 bases lay outside the gene matches. Germline V gene data show CDR1 as MDHEN and CDR2 as SYDVKM. CDR3 length: 14 residues.

The rearrangement joins TRBV5-1 to TRBJ2-2; weak D call: TRBD2 (8 bases). Trimming removed 3 bases at V and 5 bases at J, with 17 bases between. CDR3 length: 16 amino acids. Germline V CDR1 and CDR2: SGHRS, YFSETQ. In nucleotides, the CDR3 is TGCGCCAGCAGCTCGACAGGGATAGCGGGAACCGGGGAGCTGTTTTTT. This gives the protein CASSSTGIAGTGELFF.

About this clonotype: The junction differs from germline at one of its ends, possibly a read error. The J gene is TRBJ2-7, the V gene TRBV7-9; 7 positions agree with TRBD1. The CDR3 runs 15 residues. From germline, CDR1 is SEHNR and CDR2 FQNEAQ (reference sequence). The CDR3 is CAGSLGTQTGYEQYF. DNA for the CDR3: TGTGCCGGCAGCTTAGGGACACAGACAGGGTACGAGCAGTACTTC.

Many counts were recorded for this clonotype. In DNA form, the CDR3 reads TGTGCCAGCAGCTTCGACACCCACTACGAGCAGTACTTC. It codes for CASSFDTHYEQYF. The chain has TRBV7-9 and TRBJ2-7, with no clear D. The CDR3 consists of 13 residues. The ends were cut back, 3 bases at V and 3 bases at J, with 9 bases in the middle. The germline V gene has CDR1 SEHNR and CDR2 FQNEAQ (reference sequence).